Below, 7 T cell receptor beta chains from the same sample are listed, as sequenced in a study of beta chain features in type 1 diabetes. Every isolated RNA sample was fully reverse transcribed, so sequencing captured expressed TCRB transcripts. Sequenced by immunoSEQ multiplex PCR; TCRdb stores in-frame clones only, minus some. The sample records hundreds of thousands of clones, roughly an eighth being singletons. Sequenced input: naive CD4+ T cells from blood. All receptors derive from a man between 18 and 29 years old in good health.

The chain couples TRBV28 to TRBJ2-7; 7 bases match TRBD2. Germline-derived CDR1 and CDR2 are MDHEN and SYDVKM. The CDR3 is made up of 14 amino acids. Trimming at V came to 6 bases and at J to 2 bases, leaving 7 bases not matched to a gene. This CDR3 is CASSLGGLTYEQYF. CDR3 DNA sequence: TGTGCCAGCAGCCTCGGGGGACTAACCTACGAGCAGTACTTC.

The gene calls are TRBV29-1 and TRBJ1-5, with TRBD1 as a possible D gene (6 bases). V gave up 5 bases and J gave up 4 bases, with 12 bases separating them. The CDR3 runs 13 residues. CDR1 and CDR2 (germline): SQVTM, ANQGSEA. The CDR3 bases are TGCAGCGTTACGGACAGTTGGAATCAGCCCCAGCATTTT. Protein product: CSVTDSWNQPQHF.

This clone has only a few counts. The chain recombines TRBV4-2 with TRBJ1-2, with D possibly TRBD1 on 5 matching bases. Trimming removed 1 base at V and 2 bases at J, with 14 bases between. The CDR3 has 16 residues. CDR1 and CDR2 (germline): LGHNA, YNFKEQ. For the CDR3, the DNA is TGTGCCAGCAGCCAAGCAAAGGTGACAGTCAACTATGGCTACACCTTC. Amino acid sequence: CASSQAKVTVNYGYTF.

The chain is built from TRBV5-4 and TRBJ2-2; the match to TRBD1 covers 9 bases. Trimming cost V 2 bases and J 5 bases; bases outside gene matches: 1. Germline lookup yields CDR1 SGHNT and CDR2 YYREEE (reference sequence). The CDR3 has 14 residues. CDR3 in DNA: TGTGCCAGCAGCTTAGGACAGGGGACCGGGGAGCTGTTTTTT. Amino acids: CASSLGQGTGELFF.

The chain employs TRBV6-5 and TRBJ2-5; TRBD1 agrees at 7 bases. The V gene's germline CDR1 is MNHEY and CDR2 SVGAGI. The trim removed 2 bases at V and 4 bases at J, leaving 10 bases unmatched. The CDR3 is 16 amino acids. The CDR3 DNA reads as TGTGCCAGCAGTTACACGGACAGGAGCCTGGGAGAGACCCAGTACTTC. Its translation: CASSYTDRSLGETQYF.

The sample holds a few counts of this clone. The chain has TRBV30 and TRBJ2-6, with no clear D. The CDR3 runs to 12 residues. CDR1 and CDR2 from the germline V gene are GTSNPN and SVGIG (reference sequence). V shed 2 bases and J shed 5 bases, with 4 bases lying between them. Written as DNA, the CDR3 is TGTGCCTGGAGTCTACGGGCCAACGTCCTGACTTTC. Residues: CAWSLRANVLTF. The whole variable domain, filled in from reference TRBV30 and TRBJ2-6, reads SQTIHQWPATLVQPVGSPLSLECTVEGTSNPNLYWYRQAAGRGLQLLFYSVGIGQISSEVPQNLSASRPQDRQFILSSKKLLLSDSGFYLCAWSLRANVLTFGAGSRLTVL.

About this clone itself: The junction departs from the called germline gene at one end, perhaps through a read error. The chain combines TRBV5-1 with TRBJ1-2; 7 bases agree with TRBD1. The CDR3 is made up of 13 amino acids. CDR1 and CDR2 (germline): SGHRS, YFSETQ. CDR3 sequence (DNA): TGCGCCAGCAGCACAGGACAGGACCCCCTCTCCTCCTTC. Translating gives CASSTGQDPLSSF. The full variable domain, with the rest looked up from reference TRBV5-1 and TRBJ1-2, is KAGVTQTPRYLIKTRGQQVTLSCSPISGHRSVSWYQQTPGQGLQFLFEYFSETQRNKGNFPGRFSGRQFSNSRSEMNVSTLELGDSALYLCASSTGQDPLSSFGSGTRLTVV.